This T cell receptor beta chain was recorded in a study of cytomegalovirus exposure and HLA in healthy donors. General observations from the study: Within the data, a cluster of highly shared sequence variants was likely a sequencing artifact. Most observed TCR sequences were rare, whereas some public TCRs were detected in many donors. Certain indistinguishable V segments, among them TRBV6-2 and TRBV6-3, were excluded. In a later analysis, several top co-occurrence clusters appeared linked to parvovirus B19, influenza, CMV and Epstein-Barr virus.

Comment on this clone: The target antigen is unknown.

The study ran its PCR with 60 Vbeta and 13 Jbeta primers. Measured with immunoSEQ multiplex PCR; TCRdb has only the in-frame clones, and not every one. The sample records about 170,000 clones, approximately 72% being singletons. J lost 4 bases, V lost 5 bases, and 8 bases had no gene match. This CDR3 spans 16 amino acids. The V gene's germline CDR1 is SGHVS and CDR2 FNYEAQ. The chain carries TRBV7-6 and TRBJ2-1; 10 bases agree with TRBD2. The TCR comes from a man aged 40-49 years in good health and CMV-seropositive. Sequencing was carried out using PBMCs. Here the CDR3 DNA reads TGTGCCAGCAGCCGCATGCTAGCGGGGGAGTACAATGAGCAGTTCTTC. This translates into CASSRMLAGEYNEQFF. Using reference TRBV7-6 and TRBJ2-1 for the parts outside the CDR3, the full variable domain is GAGVSQSPRYKVTKRGQDVALRCDPISGHVSLYWYRQALGQGPEFLTYFNYEAQQDKSGLPNDRFSAERPEGSISTLTIQRTEQRDSAMYRCASSRMLAGEYNEQFFGPGTRLTVL.